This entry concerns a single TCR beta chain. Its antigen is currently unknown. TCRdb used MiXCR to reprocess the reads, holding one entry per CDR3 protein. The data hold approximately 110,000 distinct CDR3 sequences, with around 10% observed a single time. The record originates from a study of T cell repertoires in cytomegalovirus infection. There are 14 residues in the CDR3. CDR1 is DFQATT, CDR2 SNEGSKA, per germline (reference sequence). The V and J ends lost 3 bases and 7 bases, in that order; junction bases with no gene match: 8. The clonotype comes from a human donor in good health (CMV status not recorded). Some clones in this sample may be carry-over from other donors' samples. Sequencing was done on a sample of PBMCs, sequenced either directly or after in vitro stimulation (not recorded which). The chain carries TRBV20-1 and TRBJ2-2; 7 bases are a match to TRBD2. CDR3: CSASGRAVGGELFF. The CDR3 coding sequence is TGCAGTGCTAGTGGGAGGGCCGTGGGCGGGGAGCTGTTTTTT.